Following are 8 T cell receptor beta chains from one sample sequenced in a study of breast tumors, draining lymph nodes, adjacent tissues. TCRdb re-called the multiplex PCR reads with MiXCR, one entry per CDR3 protein. Found here are over 200,000 distinct CDR3 sequences, under 35% of them singletons; the top ten hold under 4.5%. Breast cancer patients provided tissue from their axillary draining lymph nodes. The sample comprised axillary lymph node tissue. The receptors come from a female donor with breast cancer. Some clones in this sample may be carry-over from other donors' samples.

Many counts were recorded for this clonotype. This chain uses TRBV20-1 with TRBJ2-7; 10 nucleotides match TRBD1. V lost 5 bases, J lost 3 bases, and 4 bases stayed unmatched. The CDR3 spans 13 residues. Germline V gene sequence: CDR1 DFQATT, CDR2 SNEGSKA (reference sequence). The CDR3 sequence: CSAFGQGDYEQYF. The CDR3, as DNA: TGCAGTGCTTTTGGACAGGGGGACTACGAGCAGTACTTC.

This clonotype was seen ten or more times. This rearrangement joins TRBV5-5 to TRBJ2-1, with 8 bases lining up with TRBD1. This CDR3 has 16 residues. With 5 bases clipped from V and 8 bases from J, the junction kept 15 bases outside the gene matches. Germline CDR1 is SGHKS and CDR2 is YYEKEE (reference sequence). The CDR3 here is CASRLTRDRTIDEQFF. The CDR3 coding sequence is TGTGCCAGCAGGCTTACGAGGGACAGGACTATCGATGAGCAGTTCTTC. Together with reference TRBV5-5 and TRBJ2-1, the CDR3 gives the full variable domain: DAGVTQSPTHLIKTRGQQVTLRCSPISGHKSVSWYQQVLGQGPQFIFQYYEKEERGRGNFPDRFSARQFPNYSSELNVNALLLGDSALYLCASRLTRDRTIDEQFFGPGTRLTVL.

Worth noting for this clonotype: A much larger clone is a single base away; this may be a read error. The rearrangement links TRBV6-2 or TRBV6-3 to TRBJ2-5; weak D call: TRBD1 (6 bases). Trimming removed 5 bases from V and 0 bases from J, with 13 bases in between. Germline V gives CDR1 MNHEY, CDR2 SVGEGT. The CDR3 is 15 residues long. The CDR3 is CASSHDQGHQETQYF. The CDR3 DNA reads TGTGCCAGCAGTCACGACCAGGGGCACCAAGAGACCCAGTACTTC.

This chain uses TRBV6-1 with TRBJ1-2; 7 bases are shared with TRBD1. The CDR3 runs to 13 residues. V lost 10 bases to trimming and J lost 4 bases; unmatched junction nucleotides: 9. CDR1 and CDR2 (germline): MNHNS, SASEGT. In DNA form, the CDR3 reads TGTGCCACCGTAGCAGGGACAGCCTATGGCTACACCTTC. Amino acid sequence: CATVAGTAYGYTF.

This chain connects TRBV15 to TRBJ2-7; 11 positions match TRBD1. CDR3 length: 17 amino acids. The germline V gene encodes CDR1 LNHNV and CDR2 YYDKDF (reference sequence). The junction had 12 bases not matched to a gene; V was cut back by 3 bases and J by 5 bases. The DNA for the CDR3 is TGTGCCACCAGCAGCTTGGCGTTAGGACAGGGGGCCCACGAGCAGTACTTC. It translates to CATSSLALGQGAHEQYF.

There are a few counts of this clonotype. The V gene is TRBV5-6, the J gene TRBJ2-1; the D gene is possibly TRBD2 (6 bases). There are 16 residues in the CDR3. V lost 1 base, J lost 0 bases, and 11 bases lay in between. From germline, CDR1 is SGHDT and CDR2 YYEEEE. The CDR3 loop is CASSLSVTSSYNEQFF. The CDR3 nucleotides are TGTGCCAGCAGCTTGTCTGTGACTAGCTCCTACAATGAGCAGTTCTTC.

This sequence joins TRBV7-6 and TRBJ1-6, with D uncertain. The germline V gene encodes CDR1 SGHVS and CDR2 FNYEAQ. CDR3 length equals 11 residues. Trimming pared 1 base from V and 14 bases from J, leaving 6 bases between. CDR3 region: CASSLGGTLHF. Here the CDR3 DNA reads TGTGCCAGCAGCTTAGGGGGTACCCTCCACTTT.

Many counts were recorded for this clonotype. The genes are TRBV7-3 and TRBJ2-3; TRBD2 matches at 9 bases. In germline, CDR1 is SGHTA, CDR2 FQGTGA. The V gene end was trimmed by 5 bases and the J gene end by 5 bases; junction bases not matched to a gene: 11. This CDR3 region has 16 residues. The CDR3 spells CASSLGTSWGLDTQYF. CDR3 DNA: TGTGCCAGCAGCCTTGGGACTAGCTGGGGACTAGATACGCAGTATTTT. The variable domain in full, completed from reference TRBV7-3 and TRBJ2-3, reads GAGVSQTPSNKVTEKGKYVELRCDPISGHTALYWYRQSLGQGPEFLIYFQGTGAADDSGLPNDRFFAVRPEGSVSTLKIQRTERGDSAVYLCASSLGTSWGLDTQYFGPGTRLTVL.